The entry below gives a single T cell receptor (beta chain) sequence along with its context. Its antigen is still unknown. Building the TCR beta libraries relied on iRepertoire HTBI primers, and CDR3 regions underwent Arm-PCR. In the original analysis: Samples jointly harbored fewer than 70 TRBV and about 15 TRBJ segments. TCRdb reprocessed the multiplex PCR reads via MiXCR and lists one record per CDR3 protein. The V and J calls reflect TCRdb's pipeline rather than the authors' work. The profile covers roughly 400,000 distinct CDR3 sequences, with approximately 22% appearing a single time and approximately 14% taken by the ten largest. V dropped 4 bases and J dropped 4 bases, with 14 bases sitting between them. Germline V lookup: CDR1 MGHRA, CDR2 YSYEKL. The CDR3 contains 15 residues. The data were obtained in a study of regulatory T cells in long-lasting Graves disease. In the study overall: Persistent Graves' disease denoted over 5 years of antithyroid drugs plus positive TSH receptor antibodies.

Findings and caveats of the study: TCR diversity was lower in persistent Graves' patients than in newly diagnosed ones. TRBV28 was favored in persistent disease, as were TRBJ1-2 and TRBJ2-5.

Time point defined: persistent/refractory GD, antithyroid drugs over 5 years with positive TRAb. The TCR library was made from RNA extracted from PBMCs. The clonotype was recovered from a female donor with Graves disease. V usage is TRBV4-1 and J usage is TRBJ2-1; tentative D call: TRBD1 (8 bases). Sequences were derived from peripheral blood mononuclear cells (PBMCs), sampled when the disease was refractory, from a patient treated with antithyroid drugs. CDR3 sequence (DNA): TGCGCCAGCAGCCCAACAGGGGGGGTATACAATGAGCAGTTCTTC. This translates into CASSPTGGVYNEQFF.